These 10 T cell receptor beta chains were sequenced from one sample in a study of cytomegalovirus exposure and HLA in healthy donors (dated by TCRdb to about 2017). Preparation of the library involved the immunoSEQ multiplex PCR assay. TCRdb re-hosts the immuneACCESS table, in-frame sequences only. Its copies lack some clones; in the studies checked, an unresolved V gene accounts for under half of them, and the cause for the rest is not known. The sample records around 300,000 clones, about 86% of which are singletons. The ten largest clones add up to more than 0.8% of the sample. The sample consisted of PBMCs. These receptors originate from a woman in her late teens or twenties in good health and CMV-seronegative.

This clone was seen just once. The chain combines TRBV10-3 with TRBJ2-2; a weak D match, TRBD2 (6 bases). Germline loops: CDR1 ENHRY, CDR2 SYGVKD. V lost 1 base, J lost 2 bases, and 14 bases lay in between. The length of the CDR3 is 17 residues. CDR3: CAISEYGSGYNTGELFF. The DNA for the CDR3 is TGTGCCATCAGTGAGTACGGTAGCGGCTATAACACCGGGGAGCTGTTTTTT.

This sequence joins TRBV5-1 and TRBJ1-6; TRBD1 is a possible D gene (5 bases). Trimming pared 0 bases from V and 7 bases from J, leaving 11 bases between. The CDR3 totals 15 residues. The germline V gene encodes CDR1 SGHRS and CDR2 YFSETQ. The CDR3 bases are TGCGCCAGCAGCTTGGAAGGGGTATTGAATTCACCCCTCCACTTT. Amino acids: CASSLEGVLNSPLHF.

J is TRBJ2-7 and V is TRBV5-1; 11 bases agree with TRBD2. The V gene's germline CDR1 is SGHRS and CDR2 YFSETQ. CDR3 size: 18 residues. V lost 0 bases, J lost 0 bases, and 8 bases stayed unmatched. CDR3 amino acids: CASSLAPGLAASSYEQYF. In nucleotides, the CDR3 is TGCGCCAGCAGCTTGGCTCCGGGACTAGCGGCCAGCTCCTACGAGCAGTACTTC.

The genes are TRBV6-1 and TRBJ2-6; D possibly corresponds to TRBD2 (5 bases). Trimming left V 0 bases short and J 2 bases short, with 8 bases between. The CDR3 loop spans 16 amino acids. Germline CDR1 MNHNS, CDR2 SASEGT. The CDR3 DNA reads as TGTGCCAGCAGTGAAGCTTGGGGAGCTGGGGCCAACGTCCTGACTTTC. It codes for CASSEAWGAGANVLTF.

The V and J genes are TRBV5-1 and TRBJ2-3, with D tentatively TRBD2 (5 bases). This CDR3 spans 16 amino acids. Per the germline V gene, CDR1 is SGHRS and CDR2 is YFSETQ. V was clipped by 6 bases and J by 2 bases, with 19 bases between them. In DNA form, the CDR3 reads TGCGCCAGCACGGGAAGTTGGGGTAGAAACACAGATACGCAGTATTTT. Its protein product is CASTGSWGRNTDTQYF.

The chain recombines TRBV29-1 with TRBJ2-5; D is uncertain. The length of the CDR3 is 15 residues. CDR1 SQVTM and CDR2 ANQGSEA come from the germline V gene. V lost 0 bases, J lost 0 bases, and 11 bases lay in between. The CDR3 nucleotides are TGCAGCGTTGAAGATCCCAGTCAACACCAAGAGACCCAGTACTTC. This codes for CSVEDPSQHQETQYF.

The chain has TRBV6-5 and TRBJ2-5; possible D gene TRBD2, 5 bases. This CDR3 has 16 residues. Trimming removed 4 bases from V and 4 bases from J, with 19 bases in between. Germline lookup yields CDR1 MNHEY and CDR2 SVGAGI. The CDR3 sequence: CASSSSREEVGETQYF. CDR3 DNA sequence: TGTGCCAGCAGTTCGAGCCGGGAAGAAGTAGGAGAGACCCAGTACTTC.

V is TRBV7-6 and J is TRBJ1-5, with 9 bases identical to TRBD1. Trimming cost V 4 bases and J 7 bases; bases outside gene matches: 17. The CDR3 runs to 18 residues. Germline CDR1 SGHVS, CDR2 FNYEAQ. In DNA form, the CDR3 reads TGTGCCAGCAGCTCTCGGCCCCCAGGGACAGGGAAGGAGCAGCCCCAGCATTTT. Amino acids: CASSSRPPGTGKEQPQHF.

This sequence joins TRBV27 and TRBJ1-3; D is perhaps TRBD1 (5 bases). Trimming left V 5 bases short and J 3 bases short, with 17 bases between. The CDR3 loop spans 16 amino acids. Germline loops: CDR1 MNHEY, CDR2 SMNVEV (reference sequence). The CDR3 protein is CASSPNQGLSGNTIYF. The CDR3 nucleotides read TGTGCCAGCAGTCCCAATCAGGGACTGAGTGGAAACACCATATATTTT.

This chain connects TRBV5-8 to TRBJ1-2; D is undetermined. Germline V gene sequence: CDR1 SGHTS, CDR2 YDEGEE. Trimming left V 0 bases short and J 1 base short, with 4 bases between. There are 13 residues in the CDR3. This CDR3 is CASSLALNYGYTF. The CDR3, as DNA: TGTGCCAGCAGCTTGGCCCTTAACTATGGCTACACCTTC.